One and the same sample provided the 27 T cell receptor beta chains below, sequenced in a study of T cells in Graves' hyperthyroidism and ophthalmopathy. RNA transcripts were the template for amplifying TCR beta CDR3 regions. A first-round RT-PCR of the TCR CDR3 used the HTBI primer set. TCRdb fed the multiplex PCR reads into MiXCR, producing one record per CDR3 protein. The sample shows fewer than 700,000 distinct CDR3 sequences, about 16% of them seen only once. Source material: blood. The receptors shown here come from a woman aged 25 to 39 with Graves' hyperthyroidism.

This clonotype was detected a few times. CDR3 nucleotides: TGTGCCTGGAGTAGCCAGGGGGGCACTGAAGCTTTCTTT. It yields the protein CAWSSQGGTEAFF. The chain couples TRBV30 to TRBJ1-1; 7 bases line up with TRBD1. The CDR3 length is 13 residues. In germline, CDR1 is GTSNPN, CDR2 SVGIG (reference sequence). V shed 2 bases, J shed 4 bases, and the junction held 4 bases outside the gene matches.

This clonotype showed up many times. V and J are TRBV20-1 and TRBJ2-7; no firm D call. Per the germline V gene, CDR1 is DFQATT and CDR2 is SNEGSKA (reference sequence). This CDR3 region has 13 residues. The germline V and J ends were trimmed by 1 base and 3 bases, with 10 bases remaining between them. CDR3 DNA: TGCAGTGCTAGAGCCGTAGGGAACTACGAGCAGTACTTC. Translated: CSARAVGNYEQYF.

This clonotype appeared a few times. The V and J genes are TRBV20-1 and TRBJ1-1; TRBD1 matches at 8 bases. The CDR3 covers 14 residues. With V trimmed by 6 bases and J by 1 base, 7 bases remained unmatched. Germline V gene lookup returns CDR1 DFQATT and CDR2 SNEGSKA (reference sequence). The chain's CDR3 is CSAASGQENTEAFF. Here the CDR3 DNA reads TGCAGTGCAGCCTCGGGACAGGAGAACACTGAAGCTTTCTTT.

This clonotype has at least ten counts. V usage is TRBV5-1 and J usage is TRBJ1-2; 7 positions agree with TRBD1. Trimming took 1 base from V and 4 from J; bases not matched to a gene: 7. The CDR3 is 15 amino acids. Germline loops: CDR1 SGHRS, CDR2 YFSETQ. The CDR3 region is CASSLKDRSPYGYTF. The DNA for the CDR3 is TGCGCCAGCAGCTTGAAGGACAGGTCCCCCTATGGCTACACCTTC.

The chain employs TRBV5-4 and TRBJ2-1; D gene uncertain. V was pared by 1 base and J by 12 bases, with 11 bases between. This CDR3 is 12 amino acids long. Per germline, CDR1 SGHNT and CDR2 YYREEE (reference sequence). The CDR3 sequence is CASSLNGPGQFF. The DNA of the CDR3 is TGTGCCAGCAGCTTGAACGGGCCGGGGCAGTTCTTC. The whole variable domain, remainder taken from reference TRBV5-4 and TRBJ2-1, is ETGVTQSPTHLIKTRGQQVTLRCSSQSGHNTVSWYQQALGQGPQFIFQYYREEENGRGNFPPRFSGLQFPNYSSELNVNALELDDSALYLCASSLNGPGQFFGPGTRLTVL.

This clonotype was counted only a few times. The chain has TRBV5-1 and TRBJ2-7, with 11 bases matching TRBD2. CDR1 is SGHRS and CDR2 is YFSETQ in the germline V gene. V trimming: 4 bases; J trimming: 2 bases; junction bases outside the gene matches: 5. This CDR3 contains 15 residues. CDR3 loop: CASSPTSGGPYEQYF. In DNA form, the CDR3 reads TGCGCCAGCAGCCCTACTAGCGGGGGTCCCTACGAGCAGTACTTC.

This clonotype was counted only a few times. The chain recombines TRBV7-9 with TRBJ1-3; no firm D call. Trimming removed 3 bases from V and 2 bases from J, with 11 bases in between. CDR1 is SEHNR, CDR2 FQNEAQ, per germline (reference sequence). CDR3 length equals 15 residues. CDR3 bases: TGTGCCAGCAGCTTCGAGGGAGGCCCTGGAAACACCATATATTTT. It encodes CASSFEGGPGNTIYF.

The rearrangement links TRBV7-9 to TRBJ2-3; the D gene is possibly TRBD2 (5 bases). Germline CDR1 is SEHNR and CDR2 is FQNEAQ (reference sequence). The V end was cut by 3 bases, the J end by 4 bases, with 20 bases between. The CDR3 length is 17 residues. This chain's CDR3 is CASSFPQTGRRADTQYF. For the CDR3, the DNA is TGTGCCAGCAGCTTCCCCCAAACCGGGCGGCGGGCAGATACGCAGTATTTT.

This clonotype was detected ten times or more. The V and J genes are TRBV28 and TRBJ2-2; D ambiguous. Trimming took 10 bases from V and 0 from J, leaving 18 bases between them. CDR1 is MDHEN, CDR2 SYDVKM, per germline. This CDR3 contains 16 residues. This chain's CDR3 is CATFSDGPANTGELFF. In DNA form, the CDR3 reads TGTGCCACCTTTTCGGACGGGCCCGCGAACACCGGGGAGCTGTTTTTT.

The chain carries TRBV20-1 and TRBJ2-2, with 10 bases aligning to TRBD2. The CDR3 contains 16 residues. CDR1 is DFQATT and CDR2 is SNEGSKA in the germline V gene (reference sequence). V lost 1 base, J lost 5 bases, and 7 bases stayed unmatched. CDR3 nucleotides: TGCAGTGCTAGAGGGGCTAGCGGGAGCGGGACCGGGGAGCTGTTTTTT. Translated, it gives CSARGASGSGTGELFF.

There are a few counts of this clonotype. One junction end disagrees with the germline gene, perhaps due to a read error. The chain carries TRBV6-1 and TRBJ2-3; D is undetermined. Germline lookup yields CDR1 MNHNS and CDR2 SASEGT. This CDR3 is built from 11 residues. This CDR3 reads CTSSVGDTQYF. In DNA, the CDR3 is TGTACCAGCAGTGTTGGAGATACGCAGTATTTT.

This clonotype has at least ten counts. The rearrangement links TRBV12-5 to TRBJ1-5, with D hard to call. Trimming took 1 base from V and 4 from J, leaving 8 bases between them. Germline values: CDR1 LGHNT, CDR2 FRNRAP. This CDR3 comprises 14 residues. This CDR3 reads CASGLGTANQPQHF. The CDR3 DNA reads TGTGCTAGTGGTTTGGGGACGGCAAATCAGCCCCAGCATTTT.

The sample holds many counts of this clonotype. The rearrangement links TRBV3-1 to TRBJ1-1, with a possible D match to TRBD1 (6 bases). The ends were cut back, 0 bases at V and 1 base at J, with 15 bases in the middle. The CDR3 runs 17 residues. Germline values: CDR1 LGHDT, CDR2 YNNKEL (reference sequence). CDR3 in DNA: TGTGCCAGCAGCCAAGATTGGGGGCTCGGCGGGAACACTGAAGCTTTCTTT. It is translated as CASSQDWGLGGNTEAFF.

The CDR3 loop is CASSSLAGDVGELFF. CDR3 bases: TGTGCCAGCTCATCGCTAGCGGGAGACGTCGGGGAGCTGTTTTTT. The chain combines TRBV18 with TRBJ2-2; the match to TRBD2 covers 10 bases. This CDR3 is built from 15 residues. CDR1 KGHSH and CDR2 LQKENI come from the germline V gene. Trimming removed 5 bases from V and 7 bases from J; junction bases left unmatched: 7.

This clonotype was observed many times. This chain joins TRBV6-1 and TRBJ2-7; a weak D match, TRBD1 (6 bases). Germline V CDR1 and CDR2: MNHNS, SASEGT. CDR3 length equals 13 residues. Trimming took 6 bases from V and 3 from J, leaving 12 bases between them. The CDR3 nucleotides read TGTGCCAGCAGCCGCCAGGGGTACTACGAGCAGTACTTC. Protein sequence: CASSRQGYYEQYF.

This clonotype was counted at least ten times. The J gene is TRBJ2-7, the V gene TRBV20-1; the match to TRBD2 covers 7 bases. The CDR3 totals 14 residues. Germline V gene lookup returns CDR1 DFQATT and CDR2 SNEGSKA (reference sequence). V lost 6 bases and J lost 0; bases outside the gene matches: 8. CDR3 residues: CSARLGGSSYEQYF. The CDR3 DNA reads TGCAGTGCCAGACTGGGGGGGAGCTCCTACGAGCAGTACTTC.

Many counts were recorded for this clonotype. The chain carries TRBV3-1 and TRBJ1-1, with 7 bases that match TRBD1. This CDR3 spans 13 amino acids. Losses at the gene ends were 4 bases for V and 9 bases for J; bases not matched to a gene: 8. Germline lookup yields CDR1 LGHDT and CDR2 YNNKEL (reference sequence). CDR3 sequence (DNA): TGTGCCAGCAGCCGACAGGGCGGGGGTAAAGCTTTCTTT. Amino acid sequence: CASSRQGGGKAFF.

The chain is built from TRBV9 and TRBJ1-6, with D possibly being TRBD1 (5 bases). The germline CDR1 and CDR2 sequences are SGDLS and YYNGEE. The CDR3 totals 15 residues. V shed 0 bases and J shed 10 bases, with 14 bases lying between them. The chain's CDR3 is CASSVAGRGYSPLHF. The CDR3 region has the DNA TGTGCCAGCAGCGTAGCGGGTAGGGGATACTCACCCCTCCACTTT.

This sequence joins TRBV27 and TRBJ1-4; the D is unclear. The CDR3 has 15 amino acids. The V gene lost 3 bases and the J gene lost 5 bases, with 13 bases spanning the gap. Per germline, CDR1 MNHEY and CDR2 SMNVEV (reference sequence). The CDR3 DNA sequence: TGTGCCAGCAGTTTGGGTTTGGCCGGGAATGAAAAACTGTTTTTT. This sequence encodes CASSLGLAGNEKLFF.

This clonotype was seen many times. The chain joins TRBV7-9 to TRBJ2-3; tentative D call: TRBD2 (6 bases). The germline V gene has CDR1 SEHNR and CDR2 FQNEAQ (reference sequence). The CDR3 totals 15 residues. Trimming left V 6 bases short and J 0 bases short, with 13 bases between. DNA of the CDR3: TGTGCCAGCAGGATGCTAGCGTCTAGCACAGATACGCAGTATTTT. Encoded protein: CASRMLASSTDTQYF.

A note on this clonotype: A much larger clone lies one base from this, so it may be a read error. CDR3 bases: TGTGCCAGCAGTTTTAGTAGGGGTGGAAGCGCTAAAGCTTTCTTT. It codes for CASSFSRGGSAKAFF. The V and J genes are TRBV28 and TRBJ1-1; D is perhaps TRBD1 (5 bases). The CDR3 loop spans 15 amino acids. V was cut by 3 bases and J by 9 bases, with 20 bases left in between. Germline-derived CDR1 and CDR2 are MDHEN and SYDVKM.

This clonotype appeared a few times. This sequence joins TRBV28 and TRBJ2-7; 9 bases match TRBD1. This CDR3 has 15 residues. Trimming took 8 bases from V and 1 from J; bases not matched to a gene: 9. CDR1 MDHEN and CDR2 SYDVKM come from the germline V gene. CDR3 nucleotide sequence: TGTGCCAGCGGATTAACAGGGGGCGATTCCTACGAGCAGTACTTC. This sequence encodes CASGLTGGDSYEQYF.

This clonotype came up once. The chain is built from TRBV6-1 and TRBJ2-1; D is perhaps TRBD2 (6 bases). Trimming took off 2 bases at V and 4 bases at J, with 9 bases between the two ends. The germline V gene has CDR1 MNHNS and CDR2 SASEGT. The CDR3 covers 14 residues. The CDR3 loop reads CASSEPGTYNEQFF. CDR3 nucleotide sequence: TGTGCCAGCAGTGAACCGGGGACTTACAATGAGCAGTTCTTC.

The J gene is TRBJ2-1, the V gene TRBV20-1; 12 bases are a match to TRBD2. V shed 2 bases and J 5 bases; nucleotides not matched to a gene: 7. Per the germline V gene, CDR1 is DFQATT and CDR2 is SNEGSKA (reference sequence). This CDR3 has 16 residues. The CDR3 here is CSARFPRLAGDNEQFF. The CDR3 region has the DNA TGCAGTGCTAGATTCCCAAGACTAGCGGGAGACAATGAGCAGTTCTTC.

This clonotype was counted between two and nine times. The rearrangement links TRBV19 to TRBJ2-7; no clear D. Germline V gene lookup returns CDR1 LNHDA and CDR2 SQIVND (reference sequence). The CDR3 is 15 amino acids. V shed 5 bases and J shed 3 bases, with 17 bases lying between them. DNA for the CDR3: TGTGCCAGTAGTCACCCCCGAACCGTCCTCTACGAGCAGTACTTC. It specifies CASSHPRTVLYEQYF.

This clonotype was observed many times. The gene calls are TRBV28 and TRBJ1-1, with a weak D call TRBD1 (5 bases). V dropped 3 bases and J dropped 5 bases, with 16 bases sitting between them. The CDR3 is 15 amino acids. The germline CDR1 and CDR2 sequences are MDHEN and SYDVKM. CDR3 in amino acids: CASSFPVGGRTEAFF. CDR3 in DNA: TGTGCCAGCAGTTTCCCAGTTGGGGGGAGGACTGAAGCTTTCTTT.

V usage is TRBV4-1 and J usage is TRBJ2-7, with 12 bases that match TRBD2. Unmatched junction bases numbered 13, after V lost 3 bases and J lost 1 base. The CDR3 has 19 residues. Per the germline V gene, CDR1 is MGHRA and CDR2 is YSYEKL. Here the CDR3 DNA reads TGCGCCAGCAGCCAGCCCGGTGAATGGCTAGCGGGAGGGTCCTACGAGCAGTACTTC. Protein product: CASSQPGEWLAGGSYEQYF.